The clone carrying this T cell receptor (beta chain) was observed a single time. Its cognate antigen is unknown. Samples were taken at extremely preterm deliveries at about 23-27 weeks of gestation. Mothers with known HIV infection were excluded. The sample holds sorted live naive CD8+ CD45RA+CCR7+ T cells. TCRdb's copy holds only in-frame clones and misses some; the assay was immunoSEQ multiplex PCR. Of around 23,000 clones in the sample, roughly 88% were seen once. Trimming took 2 bases from V and 5 from J, leaving 0 bases between them. The CDR3 covers 10 residues. Germline assignment: CDR1 MRHNA and CDR2 SNTAGT. The sample comes from a study of naive CD8 T cells in extremely preterm neonates. Broader study findings: Shared CDR3 nucleotide sequences: preterm about 2.8%, term 0.3% to 0.5%, children roughly 0.03%, adults approximately 0.01%. Preterm infants showed shorter CDR3s, fewer N additions and less trimming than older groups. The authors flagged variable productive template counts in preterm samples.

V and J are TRBV6-4 and TRBJ1-1; D call uncertain. This receptor was obtained from a boy who was born preterm. Sequencing was carried out using naive CD8+ T cells from cord blood. DNA for the CDR3: TGTGCCAGCAGTGACACTGAAGCTTTCTTT. This translates into CASSDTEAFF.